This T cell receptor (beta chain) was obtained from a study of blood T cell repertoires in COVID-19. The germline CDR1 and CDR2 sequences are GTSNPN and SVGIG (reference sequence). Germline trimming cut 3 bases from V and 3 bases from J; bases unmatched to any gene: 11. CDR3 length equals 17 residues. Some clones are missing from TCRdb's copy, which holds only in-frame ones; the method was immunoSEQ multiplex PCR. This table has 370,000 or so clones, roughly four fifths appearing once. The J gene is TRBJ2-6, the V gene TRBV30; 7 bases match TRBD1. This receptor was identified in a human donor with acute or convalescent COVID-19. The donor label of this sample is uncertain. Specimen: peripheral blood. This CDR3 reads CAWRAGGMRGGANVLTF. Written as DNA, the CDR3 is TGTGCCTGGAGGGCAGGGGGAATGAGAGGTGGGGCCAACGTCCTGACTTTC. Complete variable domain (other parts from reference TRBV30 and TRBJ2-6): SQTIHQWPATLVQPVGSPLSLECTVEGTSNPNLYWYRQAAGRGLQLLFYSVGIGQISSEVPQNLSASRPQDRQFILSSKKLLLSDSGFYLCAWRAGGMRGGANVLTFGAGSRLTVL.